This T cell receptor beta chain was identified in a study of T cell clonality in common variable immunodeficiency. Study-wide results and caveats: Fewer deletions and N-nucleotide insertions were reportedly seen in common variable immunodeficiency TCR beta sequences. Shared TCRbeta clones were fewer between CVID subjects than controls.

About this clone itself: The antigen remains unidentified. The read stops 3 residues short of the end of the CDR3; the missing end is completed from the germline J gene.

The ends were cut back, 1 base at V and 0 bases at J, with 12 bases in the middle. The CDR3 is 16 residues long. Germline V gene data show CDR1 as SNHLY and CDR2 as FYNNEI. No CVID subject was ill or on immunomodulatory drugs when sampled. Generated by immunoSEQ multiplex PCR, the TCRdb table keeps only in-frame clones and is missing some. Observed in the sample are under 2,000 clones, none of them singletons. This receptor was obtained from a human donor with common variable immunodeficiency. Sequenced material: peripheral blood mononuclear cells. This chain joins TRBV2 and TRBJ2-5; TRBD2 is a possible D gene (5 bases). The CDR3 DNA, read in part, is TGTGCCAGCAGTGAAGAGAGGACTGGGTACCAAGAGACC. It specifies CASSEERTGYQET. The complete CDR3 sequence is CASSEERTGYQETQYF.